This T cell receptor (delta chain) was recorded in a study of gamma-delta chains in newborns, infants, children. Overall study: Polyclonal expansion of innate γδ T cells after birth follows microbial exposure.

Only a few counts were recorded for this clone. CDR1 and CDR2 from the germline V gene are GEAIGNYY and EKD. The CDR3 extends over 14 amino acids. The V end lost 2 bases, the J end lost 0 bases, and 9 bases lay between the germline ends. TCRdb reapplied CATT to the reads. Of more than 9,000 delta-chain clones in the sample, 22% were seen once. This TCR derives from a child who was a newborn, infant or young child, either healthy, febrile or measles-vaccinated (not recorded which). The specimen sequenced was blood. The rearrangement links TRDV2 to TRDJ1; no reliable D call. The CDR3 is CACDSVGNTDKLIF. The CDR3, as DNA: TGTGCCTGTGACAGCGTGGGAAACACCGATAAACTCATCTTT.